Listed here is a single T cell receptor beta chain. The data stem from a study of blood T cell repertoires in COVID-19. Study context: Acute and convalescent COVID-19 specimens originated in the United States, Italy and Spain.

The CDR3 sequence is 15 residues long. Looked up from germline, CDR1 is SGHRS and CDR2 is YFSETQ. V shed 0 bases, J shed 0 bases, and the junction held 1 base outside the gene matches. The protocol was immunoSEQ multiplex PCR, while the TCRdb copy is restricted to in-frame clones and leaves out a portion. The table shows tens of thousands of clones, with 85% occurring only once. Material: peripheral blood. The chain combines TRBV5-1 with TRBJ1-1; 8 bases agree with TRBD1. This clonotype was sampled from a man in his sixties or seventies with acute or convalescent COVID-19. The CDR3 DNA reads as TGCGCCAGCAGCTTGGGGGACAGGTTGAACACTGAAGCTTTCTTT. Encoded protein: CASSLGDRLNTEAFF.